This T cell receptor (beta chain) was profiled in a study of blood T cell repertoires in COVID-19. In the original analysis: Amplification from reference gene primers served as the basis for estimated nucleated cell counts. Data came from immunoSEQ multiplex PCR; TCRdb stores just in-frame clones and leaves some out. V and J calls and clone size are as listed in that table; D and trimming were resolved from the DNA. The sample lists 180,000 or so clones, 70% to 90% occurring once. The sequence was obtained from a man between 18 and 29 years old with acute or convalescent COVID-19. Sequencing used peripheral blood.

The CDR3 region is CASSWDSLSVNSPLHF. CDR3 coding DNA: TGTGCCAGTAGTTGGGACAGTCTTTCGGTTAATTCACCCCTCCACTTT. The V gene is TRBV19, the J gene TRBJ1-6; 7 nucleotides agree with TRBD1. Trimming removed 5 bases from V and 6 bases from J; junction bases left unmatched: 10. The CDR3 runs 16 residues. Germline V CDR1 and CDR2: LNHDA, SQIVND (reference sequence).